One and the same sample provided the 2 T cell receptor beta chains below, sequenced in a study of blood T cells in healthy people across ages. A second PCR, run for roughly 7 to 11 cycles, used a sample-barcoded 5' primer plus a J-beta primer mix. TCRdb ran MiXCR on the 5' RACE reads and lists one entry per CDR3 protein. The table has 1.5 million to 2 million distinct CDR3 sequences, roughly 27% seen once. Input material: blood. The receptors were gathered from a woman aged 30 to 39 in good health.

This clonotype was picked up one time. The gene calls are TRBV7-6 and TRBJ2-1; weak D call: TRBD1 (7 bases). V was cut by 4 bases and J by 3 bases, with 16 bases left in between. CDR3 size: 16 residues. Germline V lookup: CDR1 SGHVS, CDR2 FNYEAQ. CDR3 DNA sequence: TGTGCCAGCAGCTCAGATGGCAGGGGGGACTACAATGAGCAGTTCTTC. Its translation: CASSSDGRGDYNEQFF.

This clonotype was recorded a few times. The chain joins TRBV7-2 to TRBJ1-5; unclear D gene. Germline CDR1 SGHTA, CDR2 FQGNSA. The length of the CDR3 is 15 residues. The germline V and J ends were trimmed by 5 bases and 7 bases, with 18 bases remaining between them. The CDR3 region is CASSIRGGLGQPQHF. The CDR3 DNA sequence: TGTGCCAGCAGCATTAGAGGAGGGCTCGGGCAGCCCCAGCATTTT.